Reported below is one T cell receptor beta chain. This clone was recorded a few times. This receptor's antigen is unknown. This is a mouse receptor, so gene names and germline sequences are those of the mouse. The CDR3 end falls 4 residues outside the read, so it is completed with the germline J gene. Pooled mouse cutaneous lymph node cells were stained for CD4, CD8alpha, NKG2D, NKG2ACE and other markers and were then sorted on a BD Influx. The data stem from a study of CD8+ T cells in alopecia areata (dated by TCRdb to 2016 to 2019). For the wider study: Female C3H/HeJ recipients, roughly 6-10 weeks old, were grafted with skin from C3H/HeJ donors with spontaneous alopecia (about 6-12 months old). In both human patients and the C3H/HeJ mouse model, the study applied high-throughput TCRbeta sequencing to look at T cell clonal expansion in alopecia areata. In humans, TCRbeta sequencing was performed on scalp tissue and on sorted CD4+ and CD8+ peripheral blood T cells from healthy controls and from patients with patchy or totalis/universalis alopecia areata. Clonality in the scalp was compared among normal scalp (n=4), patchy alopecia areata scalp (n=8), and alopecia totalis/universalis scalp (n=8). RNA was extracted with the PAXgene miRNA kit for fixed scalp, the miRNeasy kit for PBMCs, and the RNeasy kit for mouse skin. Amplification of TCRbeta CDR3 regions was done by immunoSEQ multiplex PCR using 35 Vbeta forward primers and 13 Jbeta reverse primers. The study at large found these results: Unlike mouse skin, which is dominated by gammadelta T cells, normal human skin has resident alphabeta T cells that are also sequenced, and this complicates analysis of the scalp TCR repertoire. Compared with normal scalp, lesional scalp had higher clonality and more expanded CD8+ clones, particularly in alopecia totalis/universalis, a pattern that suggests antigenic drive. Shared TCR sequences between patients were less evident than in mice, which may be partly attributable to HLA diversity in the patient population.

Trimming removed 0 bases from V and 0 bases from J; the gene matches leave 7 bases unexplained. The germline V gene supplies CDR1 MNHDT and CDR2 YYDKIL. The CDR3 starts with the cysteine, ends with the phenylalanine, and has 19 residues. The CDR3 was read in part: 45 bases, with the frame set at base 1. Library preparation employed the immunoSEQ multiplex PCR assay. To provide template for TCR sequencing, every sample had RNA extracted and reverse transcribed into cDNA. SuperScript III was used to make first-strand cDNA, primed with a 2:1 mix of oligo-dT and random hexamers. A synthetic immune receptor repertoire was used to assess amplification bias, and residual bias was removed computationally. Sequencing of the libraries was done on Illumina HiSeq using 60 bp reads that spanned the CDR3 and were read from J toward V. Per the original workflow: After raw reads were preprocessed to remove errors, the CDR3 was defined following IMGT conventions as running from the conserved cysteine to phenylalanine. Clonality was computed by normalizing Shannon entropy by log2 of the number of productive unique TCRs and subtracting the result from 1. CD4 or CD8 identity of scalp clones was inferred by cross-referencing scalp TCRbeta sequences with sorted blood CD4 and CD8 repertoires. In its TCRdb copy, this immuneACCESS table keeps in-frame sequences only and misses some clones. Where compared with another copy, unresolved V genes explain less than half of these, and the others have no known cause. The V and J calls and clone size were taken over from that table, and D and trimming were inferred from the DNA. For this sample the table reports about 270,000 clones, with no clone seen just once. The ten largest clones take up 1.2% of the sample.

The chain joins TRBV17 to TRBJ2-3; 12 junctional bases match TRBD2. This TCR was sampled from a C3H/HeJ mouse with alopecia areata. Mice of this strain carry the MHC haplotype H2-k. The sequencing sample was made of CD4+ T cells sorted from a lymph node. Here the CDR3 is given as CASSRETGGASGSAETLYF. The sequenced CDR3 bases are TGTGCTAGCAGTAGAGAGACTGGGGGGGCGAGTGGTAGTGCAGAA.